These T cell receptor beta chains were read from a single sample in a study of PD-1 blockade in classical Hodgkin lymphoma. TCRdb keeps only in-frame clones here, not all; method: immunoSEQ multiplex PCR. This table has 20,000 or so clones, about 88% appearing once. This specimen was CD8+ T cells from blood, taken before the fourth cycle of nivolumab. These receptors were obtained from a human donor with classical Hodgkin lymphoma. Each CDR3 is given with its conserved first and last residue. Each record gives: CDR3 DNA, CDR3 protein, J gene, clone size, V gene, D gene. The D gene is left open where the match is weak. Not all rows give a size; the values are once, few, many and, for expanded clones, a class.

cdr3_nt: TGTGCCAGCAGCCTGGGACGGGCCTGGGGACAGTACTTC; cdr3_aa: CASSLGRAWGQYF; j_call: TRBJ2-7; clone_size: -; v_call: TRBV13; d_call: -
cdr3_nt: TGTGCTAGCGACAGGGGGCAGGATGAGCAGTTCTTC; cdr3_aa: CASDRGQDEQFF; j_call: TRBJ2-1; clone_size: -; v_call: TRBV12-5; d_call: TRBD1
cdr3_nt: TGCAGCGTTGTTCCTGCGGGGGGCCACTACGAGCAGTACTTC; cdr3_aa: CSVVPAGGHYEQYF; j_call: TRBJ2-7; clone_size: -; v_call: TRBV29-1; d_call: TRBD2
cdr3_nt: TGCAGCGTTGAAGAGGGGGCGGGTGGTGGCTACGAGCAGTACTTC; cdr3_aa: CSVEEGAGGGYEQYF; j_call: TRBJ2-7; clone_size: -; v_call: TRBV29-1; d_call: -
cdr3_nt: TGTGCCAGCAGCTTAGAGGTCAGCCTTAATCAGCCCCAGCATTTT; cdr3_aa: CASSLEVSLNQPQHF; j_call: TRBJ1-5; clone_size: -; v_call: TRBV7-8; d_call: -
cdr3_nt: TGTGCCAGCAGCTCAAGTAGCGGAGCGGCCCCGGGTACGCAGTATTTT; cdr3_aa: CASSSSSGAAPGTQYF; j_call: TRBJ2-3; clone_size: -; v_call: TRBV7-9; d_call: -
cdr3_nt: TGTGCCAGCAGTACGGACCCAGCGTTCCACGAGCAGTACTTC; cdr3_aa: CASSTDPAFHEQYF; j_call: TRBJ2-7; clone_size: -; v_call: TRBV27; d_call: -
cdr3_nt: TGTGCCAGCAGTTTGGAGGGGGCCGACTATGGCTACACCTTC; cdr3_aa: CASSLEGADYGYTF; j_call: TRBJ1-2; clone_size: few; v_call: TRBV28; d_call: TRBD1
cdr3_nt: TGTGCCAGCAGTTTATCTTCCTACAATGAGCAGTTCTTC; cdr3_aa: CASSLSSYNEQFF; j_call: TRBJ2-1; clone_size: once; v_call: TRBV27; d_call: -
cdr3_nt: TGTGCCTGGAGTGTATCAGCGGGCGGTGGAGATACGCAGTATTTT; cdr3_aa: CAWSVSAGGGDTQYF; j_call: TRBJ2-3; clone_size: -; v_call: TRBV30; d_call: -
cdr3_nt: TGTGCCAGTAGTTACGATCATGCCTACGAGCAGTACTTC; cdr3_aa: CASSYDHAYEQYF; j_call: TRBJ2-7; clone_size: -; v_call: TRBV19; d_call: -
cdr3_nt: TGTGCCAGCAGTCTCCCCGTCGGCCAGGTGGGGGGAAGCAATCAGCCCCAGCATTTT; cdr3_aa: CASSLPVGQVGGSNQPQHF; j_call: TRBJ1-5; clone_size: -; v_call: TRBV2; d_call: -
cdr3_nt: TGCGCCAGCAGCCAAGACAGCGTAGTCACGGCCGGGGAGCTGTTTTTT; cdr3_aa: CASSQDSVVTAGELFF; j_call: TRBJ2-2; clone_size: -; v_call: TRBV4-1; d_call: -
cdr3_nt: TGCGCCAGCAGTGAGTATCGGGAACGGACAATTGACACTGAAGCTTTCTTT; cdr3_aa: CASSEYRERTIDTEAFF; j_call: TRBJ1-1; clone_size: -; v_call: TRBV10-1; d_call: -
cdr3_nt: TGTGCCAGCAGTTCATACTCGGACAGGGGGACCCAGTACTTC; cdr3_aa: CASSSYSDRGTQYF; j_call: TRBJ2-5; clone_size: -; v_call: TRBV27; d_call: TRBD1
cdr3_nt: TGTGCCAGCTCCGACGGGGAAGAGACCCAGTACTTC; cdr3_aa: CASSDGEETQYF; j_call: TRBJ2-5; clone_size: -; v_call: TRBV28; d_call: -
cdr3_nt: TGTGCCAGCAGTTTTAGACCGGTGGGCACTGAAGCTTTCTTT; cdr3_aa: CASSFRPVGTEAFF; j_call: TRBJ1-1; clone_size: -; v_call: TRBV28; d_call: -
cdr3_nt: TGCGCCAGCAGCGTGCTTGCGGGGGGTTCCTACGAGCAGTACTTC; cdr3_aa: CASSVLAGGSYEQYF; j_call: TRBJ2-7; clone_size: -; v_call: TRBV4-1; d_call: TRBD2
cdr3_nt: TGTGCCAGCAGCCAGAAGGGCGCGGGAGGGCTCGGTGAGCAGTTCTTC; cdr3_aa: CASSQKGAGGLGEQFF; j_call: TRBJ2-1; clone_size: -; v_call: TRBV4-2; d_call: TRBD2
cdr3_nt: TGTGCCAGCAGTTTATTAGCGCGGAGGGAGCAGTACTTC; cdr3_aa: CASSLLARREQYF; j_call: TRBJ2-5; clone_size: -; v_call: TRBV28; d_call: -
cdr3_nt: TGTGCCATCAGTGGGACTAGCGGCTCCTACAATGAGCAGTTCTTC; cdr3_aa: CAISGTSGSYNEQFF; j_call: TRBJ2-1; clone_size: -; v_call: TRBV10-3; d_call: TRBD2
cdr3_nt: TGTGCCAGCAGCTTGGGTTCGGGGGGGGGCACTGAAGCTTTCTTT; cdr3_aa: CASSLGSGGGTEAFF; j_call: TRBJ1-1; clone_size: -; v_call: TRBV5-4; d_call: -
cdr3_nt: TGTGCCAGCAGCGTAGTATACGGAGACACTGAAGCTTTCTTT; cdr3_aa: CASSVVYGDTEAFF; j_call: TRBJ1-1; clone_size: -; v_call: TRBV9; d_call: -
cdr3_nt: TGTGCCAGCAGTTTAGCACTAGCCAGTGAGCAGTTCTTC; cdr3_aa: CASSLALASEQFF; j_call: TRBJ2-1; clone_size: -; v_call: TRBV28; d_call: -
cdr3_nt: TGTGCCAGCAGCCTCAGCTCCTACGAGCAGTACTTC; cdr3_aa: CASSLSSYEQYF; j_call: TRBJ2-7; clone_size: once; v_call: TRBV7-9; d_call: -
cdr3_nt: TGCGCCAGCAGCCAAAGGGCCCCCCCAGCGGGAGCTTCTTACGAGCAGTACTTC; cdr3_aa: CASSQRAPPAGASYEQYF; j_call: TRBJ2-7; clone_size: -; v_call: TRBV4-1; d_call: TRBD2
cdr3_nt: TGTGCCAGTAGTATTAAGGCCGGCCACGAGCAGTACTTC; cdr3_aa: CASSIKAGHEQYF; j_call: TRBJ2-7; clone_size: once; v_call: TRBV19; d_call: -